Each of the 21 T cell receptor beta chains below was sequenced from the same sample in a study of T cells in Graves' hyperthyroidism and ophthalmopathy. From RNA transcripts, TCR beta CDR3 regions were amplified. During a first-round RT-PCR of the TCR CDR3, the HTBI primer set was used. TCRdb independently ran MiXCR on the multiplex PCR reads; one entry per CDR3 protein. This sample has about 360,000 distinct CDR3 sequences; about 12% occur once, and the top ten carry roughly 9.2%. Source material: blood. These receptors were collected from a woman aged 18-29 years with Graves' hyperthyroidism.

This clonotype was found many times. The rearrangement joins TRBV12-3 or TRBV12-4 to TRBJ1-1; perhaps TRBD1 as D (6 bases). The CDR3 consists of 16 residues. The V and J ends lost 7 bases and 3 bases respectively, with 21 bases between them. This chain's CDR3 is CASTQGPPRGYTEAFF. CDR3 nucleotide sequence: TGTGCCAGCACCCAGGGGCCACCGAGAGGGTACACTGAAGCTTTCTTT.

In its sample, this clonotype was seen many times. In nucleotides, the CDR3 is TGTGCCAGCAGCTTAGTAGGCAGGGGCACAGATACGCAGTATTTT. Protein sequence: CASSLVGRGTDTQYF. This sequence joins TRBV7-2 and TRBJ2-3, with D possibly TRBD1 on 5 matching bases. CDR1 and CDR2 (germline): SGHTA, FQGNSA. This CDR3 has 15 residues. Trimming cost V 1 base and J 1 base, with 9 bases left between them.

CDR3 region: CASSLFVGPVQPQHF. CDR3 bases: TGTGCCAGTAGTCTCTTCGTGGGACCGGTTCAGCCCCAGCATTTT. The V gene is TRBV19, the J gene TRBJ1-5; D perhaps matches TRBD1 (5 bases). The germline V and J ends were trimmed by 5 bases and 6 bases, with 17 bases remaining between them. Germline-derived CDR1 and CDR2 are LNHDA and SQIVND (reference sequence). The CDR3 length is 15 residues.

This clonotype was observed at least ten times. CDR3 nucleotides: TGTGCCAGCAGTTTAAGGGGGGATAATAATGAAAAACTGTTTTTT. Translated, it gives CASSLRGDNNEKLFF. The V gene is TRBV28, the J gene TRBJ1-4, with a weak D call TRBD1 (6 bases). The germline gives CDR1 MDHEN, CDR2 SYDVKM. The V end was cut by 2 bases, the J end by 4 bases, with 11 bases between. The CDR3 consists of 15 residues. The full variable domain, rest sourced from reference TRBV28 and TRBJ1-4, is DVKVTQSSRYLVKRTGEKVFLECVQDMDHENMFWYRQDPGLGLRLIYFSYDVKMKEKGDIPEGYSVSREKKERFSLILESASTNQTSMYLCASSLRGDNNEKLFFGSGTQLSVL.

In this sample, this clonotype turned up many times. The CDR3: CASSPPGAGSTDTQYF. CDR3 coding DNA: TGTGCCAGCTCACCACCAGGGGCAGGGAGCACAGATACGCAGTATTTT. The chain joins TRBV18 to TRBJ2-3; maybe TRBD1 (5 bases). Trimming cost V 0 bases and J 0 bases, with 10 bases left between them. Germline CDR1 reads KGHSH; CDR2 reads LQKENI. The CDR3 has 16 residues.

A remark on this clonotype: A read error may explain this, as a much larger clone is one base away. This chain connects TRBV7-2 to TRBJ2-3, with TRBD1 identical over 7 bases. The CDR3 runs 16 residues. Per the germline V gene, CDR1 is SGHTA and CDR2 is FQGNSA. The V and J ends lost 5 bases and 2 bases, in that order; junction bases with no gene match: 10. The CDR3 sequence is CASSLVGTEYTDTQYF. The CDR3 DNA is TGTGCCAGCAGCCTAGTTGGGACAGAGTACACAGATACGCAGTATTTT.

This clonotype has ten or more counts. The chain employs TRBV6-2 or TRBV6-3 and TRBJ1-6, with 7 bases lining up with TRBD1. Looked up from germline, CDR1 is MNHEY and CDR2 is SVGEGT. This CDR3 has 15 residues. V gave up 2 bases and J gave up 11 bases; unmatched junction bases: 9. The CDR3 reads CASSYLDDRDPPLHF. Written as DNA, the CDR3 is TGTGCCAGCAGTTACCTCGATGACAGGGACCCACCCCTCCACTTT.

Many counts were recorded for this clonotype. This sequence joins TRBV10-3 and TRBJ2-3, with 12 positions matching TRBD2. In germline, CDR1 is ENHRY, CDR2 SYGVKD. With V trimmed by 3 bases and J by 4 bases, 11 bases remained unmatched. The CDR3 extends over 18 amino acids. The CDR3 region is CAISDPRTSGAEADTQYF. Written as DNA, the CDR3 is TGTGCCATCAGTGATCCTCGGACTAGCGGGGCCGAGGCAGATACGCAGTATTTT.

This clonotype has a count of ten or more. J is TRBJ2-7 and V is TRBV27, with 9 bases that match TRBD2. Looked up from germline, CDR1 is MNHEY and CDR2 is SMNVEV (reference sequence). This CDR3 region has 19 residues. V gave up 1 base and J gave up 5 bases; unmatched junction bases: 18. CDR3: CASSLLAWGAGGPEHEQYF. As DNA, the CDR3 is TGTGCCAGCAGTTTATTAGCGTGGGGGGCGGGAGGGCCTGAACACGAGCAGTACTTC.

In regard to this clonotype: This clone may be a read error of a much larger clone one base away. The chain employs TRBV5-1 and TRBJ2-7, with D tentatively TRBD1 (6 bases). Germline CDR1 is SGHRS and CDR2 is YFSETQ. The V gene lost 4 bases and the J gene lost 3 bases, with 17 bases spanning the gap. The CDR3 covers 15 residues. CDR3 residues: CASSPQAGVHYEQYF. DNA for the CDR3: TGCGCCAGCAGCCCCCAGGCAGGGGTTCACTACGAGCAGTACTTC. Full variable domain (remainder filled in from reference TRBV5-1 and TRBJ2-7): KAGVTQTPRYLIKTRGQQVTLSCSPISGHRSVSWYQQTPGQGLQFLFEYFSETQRNKGNFPGRFSGRQFSNSRSEMNVSTLELGDSALYLCASSPQAGVHYEQYFGPGTRLTVT.

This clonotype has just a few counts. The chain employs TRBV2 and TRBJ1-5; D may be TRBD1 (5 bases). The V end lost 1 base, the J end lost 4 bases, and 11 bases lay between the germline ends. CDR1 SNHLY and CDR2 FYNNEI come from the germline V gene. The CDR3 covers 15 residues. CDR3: CASSEGGIGNQPQHF. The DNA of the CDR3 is TGTGCCAGCAGTGAAGGGGGGATAGGGAATCAGCCCCAGCATTTT. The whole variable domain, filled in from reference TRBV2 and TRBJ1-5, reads EPEVTQTPSHQVTQMGQEVILRCVPISNHLYFYWYRQILGQKVEFLVSFYNNEISEKSEIFDDQFSVERPDGSNFTLKIRSTKLEDSAMYFCASSEGGIGNQPQHFGDGTRLSIL.

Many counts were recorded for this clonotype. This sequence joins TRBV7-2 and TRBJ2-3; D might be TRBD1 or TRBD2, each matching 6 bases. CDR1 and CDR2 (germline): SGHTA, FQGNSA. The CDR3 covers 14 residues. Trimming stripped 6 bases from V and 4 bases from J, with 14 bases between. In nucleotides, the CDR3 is TGTGCCAGCAGGTACCCGGGGGCCCCAGATACGCAGTATTTT. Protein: CASRYPGAPDTQYF.

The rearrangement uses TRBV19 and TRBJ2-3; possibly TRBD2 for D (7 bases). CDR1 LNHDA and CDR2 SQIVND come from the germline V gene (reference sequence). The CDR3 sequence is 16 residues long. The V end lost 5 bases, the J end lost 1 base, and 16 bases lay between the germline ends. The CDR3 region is CASSPQGGGGTDTQYF. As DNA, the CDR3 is TGTGCCAGTAGTCCCCAGGGAGGGGGGGGCACAGATACGCAGTATTTT.

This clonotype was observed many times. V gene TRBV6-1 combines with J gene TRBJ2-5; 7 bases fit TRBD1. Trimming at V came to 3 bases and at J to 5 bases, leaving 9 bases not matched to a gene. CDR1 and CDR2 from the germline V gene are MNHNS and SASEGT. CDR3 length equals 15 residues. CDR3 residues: CASSDRGDRVETQYF. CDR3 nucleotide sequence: TGTGCCAGCAGTGATAGGGGTGACAGGGTGGAGACCCAGTACTTC.

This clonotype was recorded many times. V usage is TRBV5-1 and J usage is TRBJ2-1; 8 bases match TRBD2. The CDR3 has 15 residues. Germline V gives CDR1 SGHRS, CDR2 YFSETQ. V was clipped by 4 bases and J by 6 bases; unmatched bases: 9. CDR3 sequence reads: CASSISGTRPNEQFF. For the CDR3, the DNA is TGCGCCAGCAGCATCTCCGGGACTAGGCCCAATGAGCAGTTCTTC. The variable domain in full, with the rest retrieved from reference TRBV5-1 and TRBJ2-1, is KAGVTQTPRYLIKTRGQQVTLSCSPISGHRSVSWYQQTPGQGLQFLFEYFSETQRNKGNFPGRFSGRQFSNSRSEMNVSTLELGDSALYLCASSISGTRPNEQFFGPGTRLTVL.

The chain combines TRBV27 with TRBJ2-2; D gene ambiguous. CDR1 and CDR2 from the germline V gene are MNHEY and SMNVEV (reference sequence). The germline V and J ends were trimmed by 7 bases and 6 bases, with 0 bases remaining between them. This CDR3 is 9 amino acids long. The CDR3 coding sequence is TGTGCCAGCACCGGGGAGCTGTTTTTT. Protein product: CASTGELFF.

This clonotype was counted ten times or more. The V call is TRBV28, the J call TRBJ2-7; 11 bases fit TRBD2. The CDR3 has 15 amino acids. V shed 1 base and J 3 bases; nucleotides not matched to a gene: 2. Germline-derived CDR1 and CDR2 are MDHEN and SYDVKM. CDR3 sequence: CASSLFGTSGYEQYF. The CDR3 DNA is TGTGCCAGCAGTTTATTCGGGACTAGCGGCTACGAGCAGTACTTC. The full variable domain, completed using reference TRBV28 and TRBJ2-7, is DVKVTQSSRYLVKRTGEKVFLECVQDMDHENMFWYRQDPGLGLRLIYFSYDVKMKEKGDIPEGYSVSREKKERFSLILESASTNQTSMYLCASSLFGTSGYEQYFGPGTRLTVT.

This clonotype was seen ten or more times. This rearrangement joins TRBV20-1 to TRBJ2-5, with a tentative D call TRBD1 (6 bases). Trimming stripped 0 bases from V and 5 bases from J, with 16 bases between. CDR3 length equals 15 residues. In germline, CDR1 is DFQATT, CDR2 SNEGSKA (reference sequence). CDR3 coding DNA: TGCAGTGCTAGAGATTTGCAGGGGTCATGGGAGACCCAGTACTTC. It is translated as CSARDLQGSWETQYF.

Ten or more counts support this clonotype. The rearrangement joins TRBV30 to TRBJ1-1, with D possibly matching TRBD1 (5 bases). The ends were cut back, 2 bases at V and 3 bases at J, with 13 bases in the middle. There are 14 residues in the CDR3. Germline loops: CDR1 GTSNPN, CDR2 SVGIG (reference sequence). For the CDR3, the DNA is TGTGCCTGGAGTCCGGGGCAGGGTGACACTGAAGCTTTCTTT. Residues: CAWSPGQGDTEAFF.

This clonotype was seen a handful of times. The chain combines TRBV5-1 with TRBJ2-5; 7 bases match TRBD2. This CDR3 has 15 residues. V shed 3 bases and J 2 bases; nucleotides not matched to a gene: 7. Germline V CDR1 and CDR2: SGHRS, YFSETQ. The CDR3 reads CASSSLLGGQETQYF. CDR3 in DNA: TGCGCCAGCAGCTCCCTTTTGGGGGGGCAAGAGACCCAGTACTTC.

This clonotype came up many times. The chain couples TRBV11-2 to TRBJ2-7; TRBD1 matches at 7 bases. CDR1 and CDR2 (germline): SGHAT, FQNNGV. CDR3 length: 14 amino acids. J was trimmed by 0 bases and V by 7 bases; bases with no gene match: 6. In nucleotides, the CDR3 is TGTGCCAGCATCCCTGGGACAGTCTCCTACGAGCAGTACTTC. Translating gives CASIPGTVSYEQYF. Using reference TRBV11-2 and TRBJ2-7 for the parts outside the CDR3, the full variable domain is EAGVAQSPRYKIIEKRQSVAFWCNPISGHATLYWYQQILGQGPKLLIQFQNNGVVDDSQLPKDRFSAERLKGVDSTLKIQPAKLEDSAVYLCASIPGTVSYEQYFGPGTRLTVT.